Below are 32 T cell receptor beta chains sequenced from a single sample in a study of human thymus T cells. The thymus tissue came from resections taken during corrective heart surgery. Produced via immunoSEQ multiplex PCR; TCRdb's table is partial and in-frame only. Counted here are approximately 71,000 clones, roughly 95% occurring once; the ten biggest clones make up under 0.04%. Sequenced sample: thymus tissue. The receptor source for this set is a girl under three years old with a congenital heart defect but otherwise immunologically healthy.

This chain connects TRBV29-1 to TRBJ2-3, with TRBD2 matching 7 bases. J lost 3 bases, V lost 4 bases, and 4 bases had no gene match. The CDR3 consists of 13 residues. CDR1 SQVTM and CDR2 ANQGSEA come from the germline V gene. CDR3 DNA sequence: TGCAGCGTTGGGCAGGGAGGGACAGATACGCAGTATTTT. It is translated as CSVGQGGTDTQYF.

The genes are TRBV5-1 and TRBJ2-7; D is possibly TRBD2 (6 bases). This CDR3 contains 17 residues. Trimming removed 5 bases from V and 3 bases from J, with 24 bases in between. The germline gives CDR1 SGHRS, CDR2 YFSETQ. This CDR3 is CASRPGLPDLGSYEQYF. The CDR3, as DNA: TGCGCCAGCAGACCCGGACTACCGGACCTGGGGAGCTACGAGCAGTACTTC.

The J gene is TRBJ1-1, the V gene TRBV20-1; D not resolved. Trimming cost V 3 bases and J 5 bases, with 7 bases left between them. CDR3 length equals 11 residues. From germline, CDR1 is DFQATT and CDR2 SNEGSKA (reference sequence). CDR3 bases: TGCAGTGCTAGTGGCCGAACTGAAGCTTTCTTT. This gives the protein CSASGRTEAFF.

The rearrangement links TRBV15 to TRBJ1-1; D remains ambiguous. Germline V gene sequence: CDR1 LNHNV, CDR2 YYDKDF (reference sequence). Trimming removed 0 bases at V and 5 bases at J, with 13 bases between. The CDR3 length is 15 residues. CDR3 protein: CATSRDSVKGTEAFF. CDR3 DNA: TGTGCCACCAGCAGAGATAGTGTAAAGGGTACTGAAGCTTTCTTT.

For the CDR3, the DNA is TGTGCCAGCAGTTTGGGTACTTCATACGAGCAGTACTTC. Encoded protein: CASSLGTSYEQYF. The rearrangement joins TRBV28 to TRBJ2-7; D gene uncertain. The CDR3 is made up of 13 amino acids. Germline CDR1 reads MDHEN; CDR2 reads SYDVKM. Trimming removed 3 bases from V and 4 bases from J, with 10 bases in between.

This clone was counted a single time. This sequence joins TRBV19 and TRBJ1-4; D remains unclear. Germline loops: CDR1 LNHDA, CDR2 SQIVND (reference sequence). The germline V and J ends were trimmed by 5 bases and 8 bases, with 12 bases remaining between them. This CDR3 is 13 amino acids long. As DNA, the CDR3 is TGTGCCAGTAGTCCACAGATGAGGGAAAAACTGTTTTTT. Its translation is CASSPQMREKLFF.

The sample holds one count of this clone. This sequence joins TRBV28 and TRBJ2-7; unclear D gene. Germline V CDR1 and CDR2: MDHEN, SYDVKM. The ends were cut back, 6 bases at V and 2 bases at J, with 17 bases in the middle. The CDR3 runs to 15 residues. The CDR3 nucleotides read TGTGCCAGCAGCCGGGTCGTTCACAATCCCTACGAGCAGTACTTC. Encoded protein: CASSRVVHNPYEQYF. The full variable domain, with the rest looked up from reference TRBV28 and TRBJ2-7, is DVKVTQSSRYLVKRTGEKVFLECVQDMDHENMFWYRQDPGLGLRLIYFSYDVKMKEKGDIPEGYSVSREKKERFSLILESASTNQTSMYLCASSRVVHNPYEQYFGPGTRLTVT.

The V gene is TRBV5-1, the J gene TRBJ2-7; possible D gene TRBD2, 7 bases. Per the germline V gene, CDR1 is SGHRS and CDR2 is YFSETQ. The germline V and J ends were trimmed by 0 bases and 2 bases, with 12 bases remaining between them. The CDR3 runs 15 residues. The CDR3 region is CASSLDGGAPYEQYF. The CDR3 DNA reads as TGCGCCAGCAGCTTGGATGGGGGGGCGCCCTACGAGCAGTACTTC.

CDR3 in DNA: TGTGCCAGCAGCTTGTGGGTGGTACCGGGCCTCAGCACAGATACGCAGTATTTT. Its protein product is CASSLWVVPGLSTDTQYF. The chain recombines TRBV5-4 with TRBJ2-3, with D unclear. This CDR3 contains 18 residues. V lost 1 base and J 0 bases, leaving 18 bases between the germline ends. Germline values: CDR1 SGHNT, CDR2 YYREEE (reference sequence). The complete variable domain, with remaining parts taken from reference TRBV5-4 and TRBJ2-3, reads ETGVTQSPTHLIKTRGQQVTLRCSSQSGHNTVSWYQQALGQGPQFIFQYYREEENGRGNFPPRFSGLQFPNYSSELNVNALELDDSALYLCASSLWVVPGLSTDTQYFGPGTRLTVL.

CDR3 region: CASTSQGREETQYF. The CDR3 DNA is TGTGCCAGCACCTCGCAGGGAAGAGAAGAGACCCAGTACTTC. The chain has TRBV6-6 and TRBJ2-5, with D tentatively TRBD1 (5 bases). Germline loops: CDR1 MNHNY, CDR2 SVGAGI (reference sequence). This CDR3 region has 14 residues. The V end lost 7 bases, the J end lost 3 bases, and 15 bases lay between the germline ends.

This chain links TRBV27 with TRBJ2-3; no definite D call. Germline V gene sequence: CDR1 MNHEY, CDR2 SMNVEV (reference sequence). CDR3 size: 19 residues. V was cut by 2 bases and J by 5 bases, with 26 bases left in between. The CDR3 protein is CASSLIVSPNKVVIDTQYF. CDR3 nucleotide sequence: TGTGCCAGCAGTTTAATTGTCAGTCCCAATAAGGTCGTGATAGATACGCAGTATTTT.

The V and J genes are TRBV28 and TRBJ2-1; possible D gene TRBD1, 6 bases. Germline V gene lookup returns CDR1 MDHEN and CDR2 SYDVKM. The CDR3 is made up of 13 amino acids. V was cut by 8 bases and J by 5 bases, with 13 bases left in between. DNA for the CDR3: TGTGCCAGCGTCCGGGACACCAACAATGAGCAGTTCTTC. Amino acids: CASVRDTNNEQFF.

This chain joins TRBV15 and TRBJ2-5; D possibly matches TRBD1 or TRBD2 (6 bases each). Trimming stripped 2 bases from V and 5 bases from J, with 18 bases between. Germline CDR1 and CDR2: LNHNV and YYDKDF (reference sequence). This CDR3 is built from 16 residues. The CDR3 sequence: CATSRIIRGGGETQYF. CDR3 DNA sequence: TGTGCCACCAGCAGAATCATCAGGGGAGGAGGGGAGACCCAGTACTTC.

The count of this clone is one. The chain couples TRBV14 to TRBJ2-3; D is undetermined. In germline, CDR1 is SGHDN, CDR2 FVKESK. V was clipped by 4 bases and J by 2 bases, with 10 bases between them. The CDR3 has 14 amino acids. The CDR3 region has the DNA TGTGCCAGCAGCCTCCGGGTTTACACAGATACGCAGTATTTT. Protein: CASSLRVYTDTQYF.

The V and J genes are TRBV27 and TRBJ2-3; D unclear. CDR3 length equals 13 residues. Trimming pared 5 bases from V and 2 bases from J, leaving 8 bases between. Germline-derived CDR1 and CDR2 are MNHEY and SMNVEV (reference sequence). The CDR3 bases are TGTGCCAGCAGTGGGCAGAACACAGATACGCAGTATTTT. It translates to CASSGQNTDTQYF.

This sequence joins TRBV28 and TRBJ1-2; D call uncertain. Trimming left V 8 bases short and J 5 bases short, with 15 bases between. The CDR3 totals 13 residues. Germline CDR1 is MDHEN and CDR2 is SYDVKM. The CDR3 is CASGGGSDYGYTF. The CDR3 nucleotides read TGTGCCAGCGGAGGAGGTTCGGATTATGGCTACACCTTC.

The J gene is TRBJ2-5, the V gene TRBV6-1; 11 bases fit TRBD2. The CDR3 loop spans 17 amino acids. Germline CDR1 reads MNHNS; CDR2 reads SASEGT. Trimming took 6 bases from V and 5 from J; bases not matched to a gene: 14. The CDR3 sequence: CASRELRLAGGEETQYF. Written as DNA, the CDR3 is TGTGCCAGCAGGGAACTAAGGCTAGCGGGGGGCGAGGAGACCCAGTACTTC.

V usage is TRBV6-6 and J usage is TRBJ1-2, with 8 bases matching TRBD1. This CDR3 is 16 amino acids long. Unmatched junction bases numbered 3, after V lost 0 bases and J lost 0 bases. Germline V gives CDR1 MNHNY, CDR2 SVGAGI (reference sequence). The CDR3 coding sequence is TGTGCCAGCAGTTACTCTAGGGGACAGGCTAACTATGGCTACACCTTC. Protein sequence: CASSYSRGQANYGYTF.

The chain recombines TRBV12-5 with TRBJ1-2, with TRBD1 identical over 7 bases. Germline trimming cut 6 bases from V and 1 base from J; bases unmatched to any gene: 5. CDR1 is LGHNT and CDR2 is FRNRAP in the germline V gene. This CDR3 is 14 amino acids long. CDR3 sequence: CASGGTDDNYGYTF. CDR3 in DNA: TGTGCTAGTGGCGGGACAGATGATAACTATGGCTACACCTTC.

V is TRBV7-9 and J is TRBJ2-4; perhaps TRBD1 as D (6 bases). V dropped 4 bases and J dropped 0 bases, with 13 bases sitting between them. Germline V lookup: CDR1 SEHNR, CDR2 FQNEAQ (reference sequence). This CDR3 comprises 16 residues. CDR3 residues: CASSSRDTLAKNIQYF. The CDR3 nucleotides read TGTGCCAGCAGCTCCCGGGACACACTAGCCAAAAACATTCAGTACTTC.

The genes are TRBV11-3 and TRBJ2-2; 9 bases map to TRBD2. CDR3 length: 15 residues. V was clipped by 1 base and J by 6 bases; unmatched bases: 3. Germline CDR1 SGHNT, CDR2 YENEEA. The CDR3 sequence is CASSLGREGPGELFF. The CDR3 DNA is TGTGCCAGCAGCTTAGGGCGGGAGGGCCCCGGGGAGCTGTTTTTT.

This chain uses TRBV5-6 with TRBJ2-4, with D unresolved. This CDR3 region has 16 residues. Per the germline V gene, CDR1 is SGHDT and CDR2 is YYEEEE. With 4 bases removed from V and 2 bases from J, the gap between germline ends came to 16 bases. CDR3: CASSPGLGWTKNIQYF. The CDR3 coding sequence is TGTGCCAGCAGCCCGGGCCTCGGCTGGACCAAAAACATTCAGTACTTC.

The CDR3 DNA is TGTGCCAGCAGGGATGGTAGCGGGACCTACGAGCAGTACTTC. Its protein product is CASRDGSGTYEQYF. This chain connects TRBV6-6 to TRBJ2-7; the match to TRBD2 covers 8 bases. The CDR3 runs to 14 residues. V gave up 6 bases and J gave up 2 bases; unmatched junction bases: 6. From germline, CDR1 is MNHNY and CDR2 SVGAGI (reference sequence).

The chain joins TRBV7-2 to TRBJ2-7; D not certain. V gave up 1 base and J gave up 2 bases, with 9 bases separating them. The CDR3 loop spans 14 amino acids. Germline V CDR1 and CDR2: SGHTA, FQGNSA. The CDR3 is CASSLGGTPYEQYF. In nucleotides, the CDR3 is TGTGCCAGCAGCTTAGGAGGAACCCCCTACGAGCAGTACTTC.

The chain employs TRBV5-6 and TRBJ2-5; maybe TRBD2 (6 bases). CDR3 length: 14 amino acids. Per the germline V gene, CDR1 is SGHDT and CDR2 is YYEEEE. Between the trimmed V and J ends, which lost 6 bases and 5 bases, there was a span of 17 bases. The CDR3: CASICLGGGETQYF. The CDR3 DNA is TGTGCCAGCATCTGCCTCGGTGGGGGGGAGACCCAGTACTTC.

The chain uses TRBV15 and TRBJ1-1, with a possible D match to TRBD1 (6 bases). CDR3 size: 17 residues. V lost 4 bases, J lost 4 bases, and 22 bases lay in between. Germline V gene lookup returns CDR1 LNHNV and CDR2 YYDKDF (reference sequence). This CDR3 is CATSTAFRQEESTEAFF. The CDR3 bases are TGTGCCACCAGCACGGCCTTTCGACAGGAGGAAAGCACTGAAGCTTTCTTT.

The rearrangement joins TRBV27 to TRBJ2-7, with 8 nucleotides matching TRBD2. The CDR3 consists of 15 residues. With V trimmed by 2 bases and J by 2 bases, 5 bases remained unmatched. From germline, CDR1 is MNHEY and CDR2 SMNVEV (reference sequence). The CDR3 nucleotides are TGTGCCAGCAGTTTACGGGGACTAGGGACCTACGAGCAGTACTTC. Encoded protein: CASSLRGLGTYEQYF.

This chain uses TRBV27 with TRBJ1-2, with a possible D match to TRBD1 (5 bases). Germline lookup yields CDR1 MNHEY and CDR2 SMNVEV (reference sequence). V lost 3 bases to trimming and J lost 5 bases, with 13 bases between them. The CDR3 covers 14 residues. The CDR3: CASSFFGGRYGYTF. The CDR3 DNA reads as TGTGCCAGCAGTTTCTTCGGGGGGAGGTATGGCTACACCTTC.

This chain links TRBV28 with TRBJ1-2; a weak D match, TRBD1 (5 bases). The CDR3 runs 12 residues. Germline V gene data show CDR1 as MDHEN and CDR2 as SYDVKM. Between the trimmed V and J ends, which lost 6 bases and 8 bases, there was a span of 13 bases. The CDR3 region is CASRGPQWGYTF. The CDR3 DNA reads as TGTGCCAGCAGGGGACCACAATGGGGCTACACCTTC.

V and J are TRBV23-1 and TRBJ1-2; TRBD1 matches 9 bases. Being an ORF, TRBV23-1 has a function that is uncertain. The CDR3 extends over 14 amino acids. Unmatched junction bases numbered 10, after V lost 6 bases and J lost 8 bases. This CDR3 is CASSRDGQGRGYTF. DNA for the CDR3: TGCGCCAGCAGCCGAGACGGACAGGGGAGAGGCTACACCTTC.

This chain links TRBV2 with TRBJ2-7, with TRBD1 identical over 9 bases. V shed 6 bases, J shed 4 bases, and the junction held 7 bases outside the gene matches. The CDR3 contains 14 residues. CDR1 is SNHLY and CDR2 is FYNNEI in the germline V gene. CDR3 coding DNA: TGTGCCAGCAGCGGCCGGGACAGGGCTTACGAGCAGTACTTC. This encodes CASSGRDRAYEQYF.

This clone has just one count. This sequence joins TRBV7-9 and TRBJ2-7; the D gene is possibly TRBD2 (7 bases). The CDR3 is 15 amino acids. CDR1 and CDR2 from the germline V gene are SEHNR and FQNEAQ (reference sequence). V gave up 2 bases and J gave up 2 bases, with 13 bases separating them. CDR3 nucleotide sequence: TGTGCCAGCAGCTTATGGGGGGGCCGGACCTACGAGCAGTACTTC. Translated: CASSLWGGRTYEQYF.